This T cell receptor beta chain appears in the sequencing data of a study of regulatory T cells in long-lasting Graves disease. Study summary: With positive TSH receptor antibodies and over 5 years of antithyroid drugs, Graves' disease was considered persistent.

This clonotype occurred many times. Its specificity is unknown. Time point specified: persistent/refractory GD, antithyroid drugs over 5 years with positive TRAb. With RNA extracted from PBMCs as input, the TCR library was made. General observations from the study: TCR diversity was lower in persistent Graves' patients than in newly diagnosed ones. Gene preferences differed: TRBV28, TRBJ1-2, TRBJ2-5 in persistent cases.

The ends lost 5 bases at V and 0 bases at J; junction bases unmatched: 5. The CDR3 loop spans 15 amino acids. For TCR beta, libraries came from iRepertoire HTBI primers and Arm-PCR of CDR3 regions. Authors' data handling: Samples revealed roughly 60 TRBV and 15 or so TRBJ segments. TCRdb itself ran the multiplex PCR reads through MiXCR, one entry per CDR3 protein. TCRdb's processing, not the authors', yielded these V and J calls. The sample includes around 400,000 distinct CDR3 sequences, 20% to 25% seen only once; the top ten take about 27%. The V call is TRBV12-3 or TRBV12-4, the J call TRBJ2-7; 9 bases match TRBD1. This sequence was found in a woman aged 40-49 years with Graves disease. The starting material was peripheral blood mononuclear cells (PBMCs), obtained when the disease was refractory, from a patient treated with antithyroid drugs. The CDR3 DNA reads TGTGCCAGCAGTGAGGACAGGGGAGTCTCCTACGAGCAGTACTTC. It specifies CASSEDRGVSYEQYF.